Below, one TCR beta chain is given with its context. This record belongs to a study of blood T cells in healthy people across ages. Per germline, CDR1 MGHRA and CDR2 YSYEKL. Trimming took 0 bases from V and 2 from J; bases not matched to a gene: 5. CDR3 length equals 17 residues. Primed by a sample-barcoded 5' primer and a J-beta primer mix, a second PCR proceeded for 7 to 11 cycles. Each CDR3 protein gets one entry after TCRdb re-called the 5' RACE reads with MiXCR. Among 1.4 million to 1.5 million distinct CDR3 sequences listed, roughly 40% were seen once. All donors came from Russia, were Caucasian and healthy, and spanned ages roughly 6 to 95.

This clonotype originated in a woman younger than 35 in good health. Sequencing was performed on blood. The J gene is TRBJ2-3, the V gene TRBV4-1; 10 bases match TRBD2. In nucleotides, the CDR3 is TGCGCCAGCAGCCAAGATGGCACTAGCGGGAACACAGATACGCAGTATTTT. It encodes CASSQDGTSGNTDTQYF.